The 9 T cell receptor beta chains presented below share a single source sample, sequenced in a study of blood T cell repertoires in COVID-19. Using immunoSEQ multiplex PCR, the repertoire was profiled, and TCRdb retains in-frame clones only, with some absent. The data show roughly 68,000 clones, with 85% to 90% seen just once and 6% to 8% held by the top ten. Material: peripheral blood. These receptors were collected from a woman over 75 with active COVID-19.

The chain links TRBV20-1 to TRBJ2-1; tentatively, D is TRBD2 (5 bases). The ends were cut back, 7 bases at V and 6 bases at J, with 10 bases in the middle. Germline V lookup: CDR1 DFQATT, CDR2 SNEGSKA (reference sequence). This CDR3 region has 11 residues. The CDR3 loop reads CSVTGFNEQFF. CDR3 DNA: TGCAGTGTGACGGGATTCAATGAGCAGTTCTTC.

The chain couples TRBV28 to TRBJ1-4; D not resolved. Trimming left V 4 bases short and J 0 bases short, with 6 bases between. The V gene's germline CDR1 is MDHEN and CDR2 SYDVKM. This CDR3 contains 14 residues. The CDR3, as DNA: TGTGCCAGCAGTTGGAGTGCAACTAATGAAAAACTGTTTTTT. Its protein is CASSWSATNEKLFF.

CDR3 region: CASSLWEGNEQFF. CDR3 bases: TGTGCCAGCAGCTTGTGGGAGGGAAATGAGCAGTTCTTC. This chain links TRBV7-3 with TRBJ2-1; 7 bases match TRBD2. Trimming took 3 bases from V and 7 from J; bases not matched to a gene: 3. CDR1 is SGHTA and CDR2 is FQGTGA in the germline V gene. The CDR3 runs 13 residues.

The V gene is TRBV3-1 (or the pseudogene TRBV3-2), the J gene TRBJ1-4, with D possibly matching TRBD1 (5 bases). The germline gives CDR1 LGHDT, CDR2 YNNKEL (reference sequence). The germline V and J ends were trimmed by 1 base and 1 base, with 19 bases remaining between them. This CDR3 has 19 amino acids. CDR3 sequence: CASSQAVGGIGLTNEKLFF. The CDR3 DNA is TGTGCCAGCAGCCAAGCGGTCGGGGGGATCGGATTAACTAATGAAAAACTGTTTTTT.

To note about this clone: The same CDR3 can be traced to other DNA sequences in this sample. The chain links TRBV5-1 to TRBJ1-2, with 7 positions matching TRBD1. The trim removed 0 bases at V and 5 bases at J, leaving 4 bases unmatched. Germline V gene data show CDR1 as SGHRS and CDR2 as YFSETQ. The CDR3 runs 14 residues. CDR3 DNA sequence: TGCGCCAGCAGCTTGGGGACAGGAGGATATGGCTACACCTTC. Amino acid sequence: CASSLGTGGYGYTF.

This clone has only one observation. The genes are TRBV6-5 and TRBJ1-1; D ambiguous. Trimming removed 2 bases from V and 7 bases from J, with 5 bases in between. The CDR3 has 11 amino acids. Germline values: CDR1 MNHEY, CDR2 SVGAGI. The CDR3 nucleotides are TGTGCCAGCAGTTACGCGGATGAAGCTTTCTTT. Protein sequence: CASSYADEAFF.

This chain uses TRBV6-5 with TRBJ2-2; 9 nucleotides match TRBD1. From germline, CDR1 is MNHEY and CDR2 SVGAGI. CDR3 length: 14 amino acids. J was trimmed by 1 base and V by 8 bases; bases with no gene match: 2. The CDR3 loop reads CASRGQGNTGELFF. CDR3 coding DNA: TGTGCCAGCCGGGGACAGGGGAACACCGGGGAGCTGTTTTTT.

The chain couples TRBV24-1 to TRBJ1-5; D not certain. This CDR3 is built from 12 residues. The ends were cut back, 5 bases at V and 1 base at J, with 2 bases in the middle. Per the germline V gene, CDR1 is KGHDR and CDR2 is SFDVKD. The CDR3 region has the DNA TGTGCCACCAGTGTAAGCAATCAGCCCCAGCATTTT. This codes for CATSVSNQPQHF.

The chain recombines TRBV28 with TRBJ2-7; D is perhaps TRBD2 (6 bases). This CDR3 comprises 14 residues. The V end was cut by 2 bases, the J end by 6 bases, with 14 bases between. Germline CDR1 is MDHEN and CDR2 is SYDVKM. The CDR3 DNA reads as TGTGCCAGCAGTTTACCGGGGGTTTGGGGCGAGCAGTACTTC. This encodes CASSLPGVWGEQYF.